The clone carrying this TCR beta chain was recorded many times. Germline V gives CDR1 ENHRY, CDR2 SYGVKD. This CDR3 contains 14 residues. Trimming removed 0 bases from V and 3 bases from J, with 8 bases in between. Unique molecular identifiers were used in preparing the TCRbeta library. Each CDR3 protein gets one entry after TCRdb re-called the PCR reads with MiXCR. The sample lists 360,000 or so distinct CDR3 sequences, approximately 20% occurring once. The sample comes from a study of T-cell reconstitution after alpha-beta-depleted transplantation in children. The sample consisted of PBMCs from the stem cell graft donor, taken from the stem cell graft. The TCR was taken from a human donor who donated a stem cell graft to a child with acute myeloid leukemia. The rearrangement joins TRBV10-3 to TRBJ1-2; D uncertain. This CDR3 is CAISESREDYGYTF. The DNA for the CDR3 is TGTGCCATCAGTGAGTCGCGGGAGGACTATGGCTACACCTTC.